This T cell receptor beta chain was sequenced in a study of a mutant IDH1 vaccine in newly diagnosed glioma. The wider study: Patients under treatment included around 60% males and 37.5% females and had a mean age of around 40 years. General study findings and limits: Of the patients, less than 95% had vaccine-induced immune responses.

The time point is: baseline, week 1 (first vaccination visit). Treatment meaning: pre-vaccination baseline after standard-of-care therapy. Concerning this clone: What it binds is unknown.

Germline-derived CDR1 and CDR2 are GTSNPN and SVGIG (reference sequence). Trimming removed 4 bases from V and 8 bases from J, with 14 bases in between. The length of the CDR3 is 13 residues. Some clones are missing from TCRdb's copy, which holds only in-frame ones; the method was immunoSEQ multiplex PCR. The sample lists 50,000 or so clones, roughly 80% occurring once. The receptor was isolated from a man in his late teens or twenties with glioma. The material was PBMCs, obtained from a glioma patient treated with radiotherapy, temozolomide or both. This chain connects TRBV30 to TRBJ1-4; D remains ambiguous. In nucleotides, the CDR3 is TGTGCCTGGACACCCCTCGTCTTCGAAAAACTGTTTTTT. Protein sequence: CAWTPLVFEKLFF.